The sequence of this T cell receptor (beta chain) was determined in a study of blood T cell repertoires in COVID-19. The overall study: T cells, B-cell-depleted T cells, or PBMCs supplied cDNA or gDNA.

As processed by the authors: Estimation of nucleated cell counts was performed using reference gene primer amplification. The assay was immunoSEQ multiplex PCR, and TCRdb's table has in-frame clones only and misses some. The DNA was the basis for D and trimming; V, J and clone size are from that table. The repertoire has more than 200,000 clones, 65% to 85% of them found once; the top ten carry 6.5% to 8.5%. This CDR3 spans 14 amino acids. In germline, CDR1 is MDHEN, CDR2 SYDVKM. V dropped 6 bases and J dropped 3; count of bases not matched to a gene: 6. The study recruited people aged roughly 18 to 100 years across 24 US areas.

The chain couples TRBV28 to TRBJ1-2, with 8 bases lining up with TRBD1. The receptor was isolated from a woman aged 35 to 49 with acute COVID-19. Source material: PBMCs or T cells enriched from blood (not recorded which). The CDR3 region has the DNA TGTGCCAGCAGCCTGACAGGGGTCTACTATGGCTACACCTTC. Its protein product is CASSLTGVYYGYTF.